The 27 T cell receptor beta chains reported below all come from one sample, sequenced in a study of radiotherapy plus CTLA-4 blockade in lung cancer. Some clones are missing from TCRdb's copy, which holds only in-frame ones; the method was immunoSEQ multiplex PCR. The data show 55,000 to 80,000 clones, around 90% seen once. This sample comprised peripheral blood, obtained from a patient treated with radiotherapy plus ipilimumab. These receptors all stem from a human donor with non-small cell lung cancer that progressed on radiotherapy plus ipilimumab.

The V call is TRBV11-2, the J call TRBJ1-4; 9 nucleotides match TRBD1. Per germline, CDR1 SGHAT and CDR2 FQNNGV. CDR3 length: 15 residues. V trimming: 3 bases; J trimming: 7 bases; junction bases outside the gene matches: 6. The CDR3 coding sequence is TGTGCCAGCAGCTTGCTGGACAGGGGAGGTGAAAAACTGTTTTTT. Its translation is CASSLLDRGGEKLFF.

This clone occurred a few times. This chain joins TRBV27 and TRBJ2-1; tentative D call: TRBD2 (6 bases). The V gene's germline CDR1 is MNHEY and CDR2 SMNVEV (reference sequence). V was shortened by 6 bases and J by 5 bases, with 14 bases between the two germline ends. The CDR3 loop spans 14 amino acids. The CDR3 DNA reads TGTGCCAGCAGACAGCGGGCCGCTAACAATGAGCAGTTCTTC. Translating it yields CASRQRAANNEQFF.

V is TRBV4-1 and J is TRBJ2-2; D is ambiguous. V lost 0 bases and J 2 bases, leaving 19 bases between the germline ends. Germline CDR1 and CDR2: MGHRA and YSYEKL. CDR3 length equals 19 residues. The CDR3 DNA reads TGCGCCAGCAGCCAAGACGCTAGGTTGGGGTTTGATAACACCGGGGAGCTGTTTTTT. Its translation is CASSQDARLGFDNTGELFF.

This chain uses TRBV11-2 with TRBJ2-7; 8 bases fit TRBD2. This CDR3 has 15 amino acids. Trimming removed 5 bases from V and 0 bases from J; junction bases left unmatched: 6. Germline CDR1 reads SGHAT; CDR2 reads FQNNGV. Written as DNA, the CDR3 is TGTGCCAGCAGCCCCCAGGGGACTAGCTCCTACGAGCAGTACTTC. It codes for CASSPQGTSSYEQYF.

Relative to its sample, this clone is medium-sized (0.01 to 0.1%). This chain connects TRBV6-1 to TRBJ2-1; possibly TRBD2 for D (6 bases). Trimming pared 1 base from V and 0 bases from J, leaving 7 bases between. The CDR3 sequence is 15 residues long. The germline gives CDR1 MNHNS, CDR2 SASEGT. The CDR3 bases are TGTGCCAGCAGTGAAGAAGCGGGCTCCTACAATGAGCAGTTCTTC. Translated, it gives CASSEEAGSYNEQFF.

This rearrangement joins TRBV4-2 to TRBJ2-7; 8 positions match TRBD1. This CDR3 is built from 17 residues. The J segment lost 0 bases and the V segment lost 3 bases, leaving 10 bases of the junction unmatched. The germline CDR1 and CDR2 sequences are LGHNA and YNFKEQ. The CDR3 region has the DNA TGTGCCAGCAGCCAGCCCAAGACAGGGGTAAACTCCTACGAGCAGTACTTC. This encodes CASSQPKTGVNSYEQYF.

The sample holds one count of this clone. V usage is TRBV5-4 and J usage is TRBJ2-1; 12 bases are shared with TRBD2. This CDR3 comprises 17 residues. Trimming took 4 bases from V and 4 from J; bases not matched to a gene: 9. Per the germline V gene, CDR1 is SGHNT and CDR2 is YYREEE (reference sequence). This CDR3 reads CASSPGTSGLIYNEQFF. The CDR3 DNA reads TGTGCCAGCAGCCCCGGGACTAGCGGGTTGATATACAATGAGCAGTTCTTC. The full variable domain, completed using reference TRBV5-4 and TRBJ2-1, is ETGVTQSPTHLIKTRGQQVTLRCSSQSGHNTVSWYQQALGQGPQFIFQYYREEENGRGNFPPRFSGLQFPNYSSELNVNALELDDSALYLCASSPGTSGLIYNEQFFGPGTRLTVL.

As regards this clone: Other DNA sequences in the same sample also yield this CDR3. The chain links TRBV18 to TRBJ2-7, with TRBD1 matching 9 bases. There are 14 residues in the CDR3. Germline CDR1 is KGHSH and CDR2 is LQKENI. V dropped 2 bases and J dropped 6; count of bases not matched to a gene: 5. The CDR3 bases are TGTGCCAGCTCACCAGGGACAGGGCAGTCCGAGCAGTACGTC. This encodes CASSPGTGQSEQYV.

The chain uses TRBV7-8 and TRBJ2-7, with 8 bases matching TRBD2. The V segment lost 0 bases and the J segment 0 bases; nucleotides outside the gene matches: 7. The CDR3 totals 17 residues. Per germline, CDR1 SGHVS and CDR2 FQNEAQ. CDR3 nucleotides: TGTGCCAGCAGCTTAGCGTCCGGCGGGAGGAACTCCTACGAGCAGTACTTC. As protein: CASSLASGGRNSYEQYF.

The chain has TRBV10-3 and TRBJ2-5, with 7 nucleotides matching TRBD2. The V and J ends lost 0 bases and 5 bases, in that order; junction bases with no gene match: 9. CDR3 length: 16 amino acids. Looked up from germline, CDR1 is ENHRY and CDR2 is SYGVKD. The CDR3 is CAISESGGGPLETQYF. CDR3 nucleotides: TGTGCCATCAGTGAGTCTGGGGGAGGGCCGTTGGAGACCCAGTACTTC.

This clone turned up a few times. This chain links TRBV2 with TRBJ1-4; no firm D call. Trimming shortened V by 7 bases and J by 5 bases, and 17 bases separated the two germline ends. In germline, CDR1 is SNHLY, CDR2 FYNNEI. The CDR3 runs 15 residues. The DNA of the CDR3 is TGTGCCAGCACTTCCTCTTTGGAGTGGAATGAAAAACTGTTTTTT. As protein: CASTSSLEWNEKLFF.

CDR3 sequence (DNA): TGTGCCAGCAGCTTGAGCGCCTCCTACAATGAGCAGTTCTTC. As protein: CASSLSASYNEQFF. J is TRBJ2-1 and V is TRBV7-9, with unresolved D. The germline CDR1 and CDR2 sequences are SEHNR and FQNEAQ (reference sequence). Trimming took off 3 bases at V and 0 bases at J, with 6 bases between the two ends. The CDR3 has 14 residues.

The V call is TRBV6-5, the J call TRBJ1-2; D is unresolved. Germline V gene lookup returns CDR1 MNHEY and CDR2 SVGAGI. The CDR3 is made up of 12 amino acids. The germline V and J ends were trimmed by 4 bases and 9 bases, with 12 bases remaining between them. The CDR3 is CASSSLLESYTF. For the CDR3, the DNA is TGTGCCAGCAGTTCCCTCCTAGAGAGCTACACCTTC.

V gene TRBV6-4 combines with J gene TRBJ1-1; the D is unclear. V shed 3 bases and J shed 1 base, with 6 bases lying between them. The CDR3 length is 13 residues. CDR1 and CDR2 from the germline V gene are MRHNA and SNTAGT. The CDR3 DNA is TGTGCCAGCAGTGAGGTCGAGAACACTGAAGCTTTCTTT. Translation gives CASSEVENTEAFF.

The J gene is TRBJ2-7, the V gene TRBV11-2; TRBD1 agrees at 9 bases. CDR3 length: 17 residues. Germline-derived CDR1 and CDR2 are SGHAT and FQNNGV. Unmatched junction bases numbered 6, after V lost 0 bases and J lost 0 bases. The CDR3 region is CASSLEGTGWSSYEQYF. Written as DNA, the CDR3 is TGTGCCAGCAGCTTAGAAGGGACAGGGTGGTCCTCCTACGAGCAGTACTTC.

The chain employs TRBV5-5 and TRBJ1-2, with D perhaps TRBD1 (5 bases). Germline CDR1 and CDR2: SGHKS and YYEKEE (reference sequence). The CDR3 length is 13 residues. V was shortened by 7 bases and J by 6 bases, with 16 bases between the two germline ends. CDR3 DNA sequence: TGTGCCAGCTACCTTACAGGACTAGATGGCTACACCTTC. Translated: CASYLTGLDGYTF. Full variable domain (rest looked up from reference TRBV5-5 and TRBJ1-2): DAGVTQSPTHLIKTRGQQVTLRCSPISGHKSVSWYQQVLGQGPQFIFQYYEKEERGRGNFPDRFSARQFPNYSSELNVNALLLGDSALYLCASYLTGLDGYTFGSGTRLTVV.

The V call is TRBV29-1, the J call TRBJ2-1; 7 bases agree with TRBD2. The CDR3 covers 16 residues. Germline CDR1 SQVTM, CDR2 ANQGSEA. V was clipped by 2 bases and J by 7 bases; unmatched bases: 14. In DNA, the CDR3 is TGCAGCGTTGAAATATTTGGTCGCGGGACTAATAATGAGCAGTTCTTC. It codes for CSVEIFGRGTNNEQFF.

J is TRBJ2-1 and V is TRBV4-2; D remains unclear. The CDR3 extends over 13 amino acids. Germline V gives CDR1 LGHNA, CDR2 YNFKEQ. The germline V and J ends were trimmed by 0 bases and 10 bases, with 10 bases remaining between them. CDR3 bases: TGTGCCAGCAGCCAAGACAGCCAACGGGAGCAGTTCTTC. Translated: CASSQDSQREQFF.

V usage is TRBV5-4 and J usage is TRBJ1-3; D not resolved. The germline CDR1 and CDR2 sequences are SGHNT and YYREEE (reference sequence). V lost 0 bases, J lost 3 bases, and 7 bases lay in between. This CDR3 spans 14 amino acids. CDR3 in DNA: TGTGCCAGCAGCTTGGGTCAGAATGGAAACACCATATATTTT. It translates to CASSLGQNGNTIYF.

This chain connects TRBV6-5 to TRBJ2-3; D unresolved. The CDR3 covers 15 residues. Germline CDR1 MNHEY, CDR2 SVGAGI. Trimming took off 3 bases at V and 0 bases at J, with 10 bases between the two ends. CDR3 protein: CASSYLGLSTDTQYF. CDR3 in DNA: TGTGCCAGCAGTTATCTAGGCCTTAGCACAGATACGCAGTATTTT.

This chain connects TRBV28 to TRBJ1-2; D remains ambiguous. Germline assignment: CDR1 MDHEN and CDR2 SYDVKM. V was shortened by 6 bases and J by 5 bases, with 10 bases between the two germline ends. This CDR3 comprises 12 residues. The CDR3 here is CASSSQTYGYTF. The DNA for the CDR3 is TGTGCCAGCAGCTCACAGACTTATGGCTACACCTTC.

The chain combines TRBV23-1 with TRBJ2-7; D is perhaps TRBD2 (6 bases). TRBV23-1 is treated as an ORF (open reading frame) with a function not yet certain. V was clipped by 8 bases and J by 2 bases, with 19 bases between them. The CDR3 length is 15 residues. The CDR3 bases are TGCGCCAGCTCACACGTGGGACTTAGGACCTACGAGCAGTACGTC. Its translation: CASSHVGLRTYEQYV.

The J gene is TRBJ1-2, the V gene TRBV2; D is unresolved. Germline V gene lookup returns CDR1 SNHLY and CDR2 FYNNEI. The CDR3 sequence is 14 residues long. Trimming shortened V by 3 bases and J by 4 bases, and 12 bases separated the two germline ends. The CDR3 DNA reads TGTGCCAGCAGTGACCCCGTCTTTACCTATGGCTACACCTTC. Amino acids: CASSDPVFTYGYTF.

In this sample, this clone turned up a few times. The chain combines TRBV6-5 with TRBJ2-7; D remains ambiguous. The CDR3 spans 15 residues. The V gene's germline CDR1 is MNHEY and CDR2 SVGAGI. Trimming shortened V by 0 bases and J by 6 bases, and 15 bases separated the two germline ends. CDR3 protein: CASSYSPRPPSEQYF. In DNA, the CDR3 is TGTGCCAGCAGTTACTCACCGAGGCCTCCCAGCGAGCAGTACTTC.

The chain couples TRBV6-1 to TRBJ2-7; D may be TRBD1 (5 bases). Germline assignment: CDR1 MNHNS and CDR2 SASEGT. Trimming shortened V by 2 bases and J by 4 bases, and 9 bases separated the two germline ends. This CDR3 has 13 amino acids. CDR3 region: CASSEQGIYEQYV. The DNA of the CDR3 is TGTGCCAGCAGTGAACAGGGTATATACGAGCAGTACGTC.

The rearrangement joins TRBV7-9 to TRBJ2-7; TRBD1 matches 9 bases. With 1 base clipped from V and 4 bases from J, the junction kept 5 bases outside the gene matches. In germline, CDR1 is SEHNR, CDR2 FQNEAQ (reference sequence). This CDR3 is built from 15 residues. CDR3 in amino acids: CASSLEGTGSYEQYF. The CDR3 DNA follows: TGTGCCAGCAGCTTAGAAGGGACAGGGTCTTACGAGCAGTACTTC.

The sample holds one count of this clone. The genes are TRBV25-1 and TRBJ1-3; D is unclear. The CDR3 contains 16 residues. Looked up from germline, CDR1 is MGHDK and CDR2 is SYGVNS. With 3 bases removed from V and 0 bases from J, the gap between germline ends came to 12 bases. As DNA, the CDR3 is TGTGCCAGCAGTGAGGTATTCGCTCTCTCTGGAAACACCATATATTTT. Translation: CASSEVFALSGNTIYF.